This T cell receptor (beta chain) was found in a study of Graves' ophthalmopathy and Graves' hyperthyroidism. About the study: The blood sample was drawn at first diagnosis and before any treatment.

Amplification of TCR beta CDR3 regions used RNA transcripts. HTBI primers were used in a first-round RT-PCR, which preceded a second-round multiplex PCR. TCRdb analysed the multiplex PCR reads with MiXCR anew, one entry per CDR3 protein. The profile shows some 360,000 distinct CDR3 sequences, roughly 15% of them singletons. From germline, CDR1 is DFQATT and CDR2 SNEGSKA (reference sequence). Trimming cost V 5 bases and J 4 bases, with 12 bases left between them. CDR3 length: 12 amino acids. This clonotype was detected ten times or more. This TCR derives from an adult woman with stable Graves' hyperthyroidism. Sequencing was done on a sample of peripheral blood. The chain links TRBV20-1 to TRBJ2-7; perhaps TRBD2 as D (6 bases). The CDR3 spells CSASVAAYEQYF. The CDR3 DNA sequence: TGCAGTGCTTCCGTAGCGGCATACGAGCAGTACTTC.